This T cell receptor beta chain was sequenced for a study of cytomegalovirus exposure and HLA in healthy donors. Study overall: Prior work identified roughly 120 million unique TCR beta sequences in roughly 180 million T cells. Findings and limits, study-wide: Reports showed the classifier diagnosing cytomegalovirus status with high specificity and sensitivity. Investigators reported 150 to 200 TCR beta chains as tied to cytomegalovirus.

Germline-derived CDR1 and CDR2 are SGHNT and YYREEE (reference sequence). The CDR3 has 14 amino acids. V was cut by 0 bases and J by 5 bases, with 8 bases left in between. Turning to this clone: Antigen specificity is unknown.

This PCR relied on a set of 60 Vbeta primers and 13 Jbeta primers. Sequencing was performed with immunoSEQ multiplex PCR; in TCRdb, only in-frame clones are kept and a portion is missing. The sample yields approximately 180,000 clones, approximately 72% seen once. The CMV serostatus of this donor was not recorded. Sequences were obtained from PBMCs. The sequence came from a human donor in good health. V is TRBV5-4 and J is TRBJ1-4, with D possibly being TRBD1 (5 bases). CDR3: CASSLGGGNEKLFF. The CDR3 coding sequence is TGTGCCAGCAGCTTGGGGGGGGGAAATGAAAAACTGTTTTTT. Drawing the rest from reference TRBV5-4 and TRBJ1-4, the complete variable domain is ETGVTQSPTHLIKTRGQQVTLRCSSQSGHNTVSWYQQALGQGPQFIFQYYREEENGRGNFPPRFSGLQFPNYSSELNVNALELDDSALYLCASSLGGGNEKLFFGSGTQLSVL.